This is a list of T cell receptor beta chains from one sample in a study of cytomegalovirus exposure and HLA in healthy donors. The table came from immunoSEQ multiplex PCR; TCRdb's copy has only in-frame clones and leaves some out. This table has under 150,000 clones, 70% to 80% appearing once. The sample comprised PBMCs. The receptor set was obtained from a young woman in good health and CMV-seropositive. Both conserved end residues are part of each CDR3. D genes are given only for firm matches. Rows may omit the clone size; those that give it use once, few, many or a size class.

d_gene: NA
abundance: NA
j_gene: TRBJ2-1
v_gene: TRBV5-1
CDR3aa: CASSAQGLNNEQFF
CDR3nt: TGCGCCAGCAGCGCGCAGGGATTGAACAATGAGCAGTTCTTC

d_gene: NA
abundance: NA
j_gene: TRBJ2-7
v_gene: TRBV6-6
CDR3aa: CASSEDGAYEQYF
CDR3nt: TGTGCCAGCAGTGAGGACGGGGCCTACGAGCAGTACTTC

d_gene: NA
abundance: NA
j_gene: TRBJ1-2
v_gene: TRBV18
CDR3aa: CASSPVSSGANYGYTF
CDR3nt: TGTGCCAGCTCACCGGTTTCCTCAGGGGCCAACTATGGCTACACCTTC

d_gene: NA
abundance: few
j_gene: TRBJ2-7
v_gene: TRBV7-8
CDR3aa: CASSPGRLNYEQYF
CDR3nt: TGTGCCAGCAGCCCAGGTCGGCTCAACTACGAGCAGTACTTC

d_gene: TRBD1
abundance: NA
j_gene: TRBJ1-1
v_gene: TRBV7-9
CDR3aa: CASSPTGGSEAFF
CDR3nt: TGTGCCAGCAGCCCGACAGGGGGCTCGGAAGCTTTCTTT

d_gene: NA
abundance: NA
j_gene: TRBJ2-7
v_gene: TRBV7-9
CDR3aa: CSSSLRGGYEQYF
CDR3nt: TGTTCCAGCAGCTTGAGAGGAGGGTACGAGCAGTACTTC

d_gene: NA
abundance: few
j_gene: TRBJ2-1
v_gene: TRBV5-1
CDR3aa: CASSLEGGAAQFF
CDR3nt: TGCGCCAGCAGCTTGGAGGGGGGGGCGGCGCAGTTCTTC

d_gene: NA
abundance: few
j_gene: TRBJ1-1
v_gene: TRBV29-1
CDR3aa: CSVDQAGNTEAFF
CDR3nt: TGCAGCGTTGACCAGGCAGGGAACACTGAAGCTTTCTTT

d_gene: NA
abundance: NA
j_gene: TRBJ1-2
v_gene: TRBV5-4
CDR3aa: CASSPGGTFYGYTF
CDR3nt: TGTGCCAGCAGCCCAGGTGGGACATTTTACGGCTACACCTTC

d_gene: NA
abundance: NA
j_gene: TRBJ1-5
v_gene: TRBV7-2
CDR3aa: CASSLEQGGQPQHF
CDR3nt: TGTGCCAGCAGCTTAGAACAGGGCGGCCAGCCCCAGCATTTT

d_gene: NA
abundance: NA
j_gene: TRBJ2-7
v_gene: TRBV10-3
CDR3aa: CAISEGPGGNEQYF
CDR3nt: TGTGCCATCAGTGAAGGACCTGGGGGCAACGAGCAGTACTTC

d_gene: TRBD2
abundance: NA
j_gene: TRBJ2-4
v_gene: TRBV2
CDR3aa: CASSLAGGSTKNIQYF
CDR3nt: TGTGCCAGCAGTCTAGCGGGGGGTTCAACCAAAAACATTCAGTACTTC

d_gene: NA
abundance: NA
j_gene: TRBJ1-2
v_gene: TRBV6-6
CDR3aa: CASSRTRNDYGYTF
CDR3nt: TGTGCCAGCAGCAGAACCAGGAACGACTATGGCTACACCTTC

d_gene: NA
abundance: NA
j_gene: TRBJ1-5
v_gene: TRBV7-9
CDR3aa: CASSLVRGDLDNQPQHF
CDR3nt: TGTGCCAGCAGCTTAGTTCGGGGAGACTTAGACAATCAGCCCCAGCATTTT

d_gene: NA
abundance: NA
j_gene: TRBJ2-7
v_gene: TRBV2
CDR3aa: CASSELGQLYEQYF
CDR3nt: TGTGCCAGCAGTGAATTGGGGCAACTCTACGAGCAGTACTTC

d_gene: NA
abundance: few
j_gene: TRBJ1-5
v_gene: TRBV19
CDR3aa: CASSILRGRAEEQPQHF
CDR3nt: TGTGCCAGTAGTATATTACGCGGCAGGGCGGAAGAACAGCCCCAGCATTTT

d_gene: TRBD2
abundance: NA
j_gene: TRBJ2-7
v_gene: TRBV30
CDR3aa: CAWSKNSGSDEQYF
CDR3nt: TGTGCCTGGAGTAAGAATAGCGGGAGCGACGAGCAGTACTTC

d_gene: TRBD1
abundance: once
j_gene: TRBJ2-5
v_gene: TRBV6-5
CDR3aa: CASSYSGQGAFVTQYF
CDR3nt: TGTGCCAGCAGTTACTCGGGACAGGGGGCTTTTGTGACCCAGTACTTC

d_gene: TRBD2
abundance: NA
j_gene: TRBJ2-3
v_gene: TRBV14
CDR3aa: CASSRTSGLWTRTDTQYF
CDR3nt: TGTGCCAGCAGCCGGACTAGCGGGCTCTGGACGAGGACAGATACGCAGTATTTT

d_gene: TRBD2
abundance: NA
j_gene: TRBJ2-3
v_gene: TRBV11-2
CDR3aa: CASSKTGTSSSQYF
CDR3nt: TGTGCCAGCAGCAAAACCGGGACTAGCTCTTCGCAGTATTTT

d_gene: TRBD1
abundance: NA
j_gene: TRBJ1-5
v_gene: TRBV30
CDR3aa: CAWSRPGQGAQPQHF
CDR3nt: TGTGCCTGGAGCCGACCGGGACAGGGGGCCCAGCCCCAGCATTTT

d_gene: NA
abundance: NA
j_gene: TRBJ2-1
v_gene: TRBV20-1
CDR3aa: CSARMGNEQFF
CDR3nt: TGCAGTGCCAGGATGGGTAATGAGCAGTTCTTC

d_gene: NA
abundance: NA
j_gene: TRBJ1-3
v_gene: TRBV2
CDR3aa: CASSRDSSSGNTIYF
CDR3nt: TGTGCCAGCAGCCGCGACTCAAGCTCTGGAAACACCATATATTTT

d_gene: NA
abundance: NA
j_gene: TRBJ2-6
v_gene: TRBV10-3
CDR3aa: CAISPQGPAGANVLTF
CDR3nt: TGTGCCATCAGTCCCCAGGGTCCCGCAGGGGCCAACGTCCTGACTTTC

d_gene: NA
abundance: NA
j_gene: TRBJ2-5
v_gene: TRBV18
CDR3aa: CASSLDYGETQYF
CDR3nt: TGTGCCAGCTCACTCGACTATGGCGAGACCCAGTACTTC

d_gene: NA
abundance: NA
j_gene: TRBJ1-2
v_gene: TRBV25-1
CDR3aa: CASSREWGEGYTF
CDR3nt: TGTGCCAGCAGTAGGGAATGGGGAGAAGGCTACACCTTC

d_gene: NA
abundance: NA
j_gene: TRBJ1-3
v_gene: TRBV25-1
CDR3aa: CASSDGSGTIYF
CDR3nt: TGTGCCAGCAGTGATGGGTCGGGCACCATATATTTT

d_gene: NA
abundance: NA
j_gene: TRBJ2-4
v_gene: TRBV2
CDR3aa: CASSVDKKNIQYF
CDR3nt: TGTGCCAGCAGTGTGGACAAAAAAAACATTCAGTACTTC

d_gene: NA
abundance: NA
j_gene: TRBJ1-1
v_gene: TRBV4-2
CDR3aa: CASASASRGTEAFF
CDR3nt: TGTGCCAGCGCCTCTGCGAGTCGGGGGACTGAAGCTTTCTTT